A single T cell receptor beta chain is shown here with its context. Its antigen is not identified. This specimen comes from a study of T cell responses to AZD1222 COVID-19 vaccine. The method was immunoSEQ multiplex PCR; TCRdb's version includes in-frame clones alone and lacks a portion of them. The table lists roughly 130,000 clones, around 90% of them singletons. The V gene's germline CDR1 is SGHVS and CDR2 FNYEAQ. The CDR3 is 17 residues long. Unmatched junction bases numbered 11, after V lost 1 base and J lost 4 bases. Study-wide points: No day 14 peak samples; only post-peak repertoires were characterized. Baseline serology detected seropositivity in only five to seven AZD1222 recipients. Mostly white British, mostly female donors; authors suggested clonal diversity may be underestimated.

The sequencing used peripheral blood, collected on day 0 of AZD1222 vaccination. V usage is TRBV7-6 and J usage is TRBJ2-3, with 7 bases lining up with TRBD2. The receptor comes from an adult in good health. CDR3 coding DNA: TGTGCCAGCAGCTTAGGGACACTAGCGTCTGTCCCAGATACGCAGTATTTT. It codes for CASSLGTLASVPDTQYF.